The rows below give T cell receptor beta chains drawn from one sample of a study of blood T cells in healthy people across ages. TCRdb recomputed calls from the 5' RACE reads with MiXCR, one row per CDR3 protein. The sample records 650,000 to 1,000,000 distinct CDR3 sequences, around 36% being singletons. The sample consisted of blood. These receptors were obtained from a man aged 18 to 30 in good health. CDR3s include the opening cysteine and the closing phenylalanine or tryptophan. The order of the fields is V gene, clone size, J gene, D gene, CDR3 length, CDR3 protein, CDR3 DNA. A D gene is named only where the DNA matches it firmly. The size of a clone is reported for some rows only, either as once, few or many, or as a class for expanded clones.

>TRBV30|-|TRBJ2-5|TRBD1|13
CAWSGTAGETQYF
TGTGCCTGGAGCGGGACAGCTGGGGAGACCCAGTACTTC
>TRBV15|many|TRBJ1-5|-|21
CATSRDELLSWQGKSNQPQHF
TGTGCCACCAGCAGAGATGAACTTTTGTCCTGGCAAGGGAAAAGCAATCAGCCCCAGCATTTT
>TRBV10-3|-|TRBJ1-2|TRBD1|14
CAIWAGRTGEGYTF
TGTGCCATCTGGGCGGGGAGGACAGGGGAAGGCTACACCTTC
>TRBV4-1|-|TRBJ2-3|-|16
CASNQDGSGRTDTQYF
TGCGCCAGCAACCAAGATGGTTCAGGGCGGACAGATACGCAGTATTTT
>TRBV27|-|TRBJ2-3|TRBD2|16
CASSLARRAGPRTQYF
TGTGCCAGCAGTTTAGCGAGACGAGCGGGGCCAAGAACGCAGTATTTT
>TRBV5-1|-|TRBJ2-7|TRBD2|16
CASSLAISSGVYEQYF
TGCGCCAGCAGCTTGGCCATCTCTAGCGGGGTCTACGAGCAGTACTTC
>TRBV29-1|-|TRBJ1-6|-|17
CSGILTSYSSYNSPPHF
TGCAGCGGAATTCTGACAAGCTACAGCTCCTATAATTCACCCCCCCACTTT
>TRBV20-1|-|TRBJ2-3|-|14
CSALDMGNTDTQYF
TGCAGTGCTCTTGACATGGGGAACACAGATACGCAGTATTTT
>TRBV20-1|-|TRBJ1-5|-|13
CSASRGVGQPQHF
TGCAGTGCTAGCCGAGGGGTGGGGCAGCCCCAGCATTTT
>TRBV12-3/TRBV12-4|-|TRBJ1-2|-|15
CASRISGRVNYGYTF
TGTGCCAGCAGAATCAGCGGCAGGGTCAACTATGGCTACACCTTC
>TRBV29-1|-|TRBJ2-7|-|14
CSAQGGPNRGEQYF
TGCAGCGCCCAGGGTGGCCCTAACCGAGGCGAGCAGTACTTC
>TRBV20-1|-|TRBJ1-4|-|14
CSARGSVREEKLFF
TGCAGTGCTAGGGGGAGTGTGCGGGAGGAAAAACTGTTTTTT
>TRBV6-5|-|TRBJ1-1|TRBD1|13
CASSRNRGAEAFF
TGTGCCAGCAGCCGAAACAGGGGCGCTGAAGCTTTCTTT
>TRBV6-1|few|TRBJ2-1|-|16
CASSDRIQRTYNEQFF
TGTGCCAGCAGTGACCGAATACAGAGAACGTACAATGAGCAGTTCTTC
>TRBV20-1|-|TRBJ2-4|-|15
CSAPDSRLAKNIQYF
TGCAGTGCGCCCGACAGCCGCCTAGCCAAAAACATTCAGTACTTC
>TRBV7-9|-|TRBJ2-1|-|17
CASSLVASLKRDNEQFF
TGTGCCAGCAGCTTAGTAGCAAGTCTAAAACGGGACAATGAGCAGTTCTTC
>TRBV3-1|few|TRBJ2-7|-|13
CASSQDLAHEQYF
TGTGCCAGCAGCCAAGATCTAGCCCACGAGCAGTACTTC
>TRBV21-1|-|TRBJ2-1|-|17
CASSKETGDSEYNEQFF
TGTGCCAGCAGCAAAGAGACAGGGGACAGCGAGTACAATGAGCAGTTCTTC
>TRBV6-6|-|TRBJ2-7|-|13
CASSAWTDNEQYF
TGTGCCAGCAGTGCCTGGACTGACAATGAGCAGTACTTC
>TRBV5-1|-|TRBJ2-5|-|14
CASTLGLAQETQYF
TGCGCCAGCACTTTGGGGCTGGCACAAGAGACCCAGTACTTC
>TRBV12-5|-|TRBJ1-5|TRBD1|15
CASVLGQGRVQPQHF
TGTGCTAGTGTTCTCGGACAGGGTCGTGTTCAGCCCCAGCATTTT
>TRBV12-3/TRBV12-4|few|TRBJ1-5|TRBD1|23
CASSFGVRRQGVLFGYSNQPQHF
TGTGCCAGCAGTTTTGGTGTGAGGAGACAGGGAGTTTTGTTTGGGTATAGCAATCAGCCCCAGCATTTT
>TRBV7-3|few|TRBJ1-1|-|13
CASSANTVKEAFF
TGTGCCAGCAGCGCTAACACGGTGAAGGAAGCTTTCTTT
>TRBV20-1|few|TRBJ1-1|-|15
CSASAAGTAGTEAFF
TGCAGTGCTAGTGCCGCAGGGACCGCGGGGACTGAAGCTTTCTTT
>TRBV7-9|-|TRBJ2-7|-|14
CASSQRRYSYEQYF
TGTGCCAGCAGCCAACGGCGTTACTCCTACGAGCAGTACTTC
>TRBV2|-|TRBJ2-2|TRBD1|15
CASDPGQGVMGELFF
TGTGCCAGTGATCCGGGACAGGGTGTTATGGGGGAGCTGTTTTTT
>TRBV27|-|TRBJ2-7|-|15
CASRTDSSSYNEQYF
TGTGCCAGCAGAACGGACAGCAGCTCCTACAATGAGCAGTACTTC
>TRBV24-1|-|TRBJ1-2|TRBD1|15
CATSDGGVTGAGYTF
TGTGCCACCAGTGACGGGGGGGTCACAGGGGCCGGCTACACCTTC
>TRBV20-1|-|TRBJ2-7|TRBD1|12
CSTTGQSYEQYF
TGCAGTACTACGGGACAGTCCTACGAGCAGTACTTC
>TRBV20-1|-|TRBJ2-3|-|14
CSARDLTSTDTQYF
TGCAGTGCTAGAGATCTGACTAGCACAGATACGCAGTATTTT
>TRBV7-2|-|TRBJ2-3|-|12
CASTPGKDTQYF
TGTGCCAGCACCCCCGGAAAAGATACGCAGTATTTT
>TRBV27|few|TRBJ2-7|-|14
CASSFAKGLNEQYF
TGTGCCAGCAGTTTTGCAAAGGGGCTAAACGAGCAGTACTTC
>TRBV20-1|-|TRBJ1-6|-|17
CSARGSTDSGYNSPLHF
TGCAGTGCTAGAGGATCGACGGACTCCGGTTATAATTCACCCCTCCACTTT
>TRBV7-9|-|TRBJ1-6|TRBD1|17
CTSSDIDRGTLNSPLHF
TGTACCAGCAGCGACATCGACAGGGGAACTCTTAATTCACCCCTCCACTTT
>TRBV29-1|-|TRBJ1-1|-|12
CSVAGLNAEAFF
TGCAGCGTTGCGGGGCTGAACGCTGAAGCTTTCTTT
>TRBV20-1|many|TRBJ2-7|-|14
CSASLSVPAYEQYF
TGCAGTGCTAGCCTAAGTGTCCCAGCATACGAGCAGTACTTC
>TRBV5-4|-|TRBJ2-2|-|14
CASSLSANTGELFF
TGTGCCAGCAGCTTGTCAGCGAACACCGGGGAGCTGTTTTTT
>TRBV20-1|few|TRBJ2-1|-|16
CSARPRLGNSYNEQFF
TGCAGTGCTAGACCTCGACTAGGGAACTCCTACAATGAGCAGTTCTTC
>TRBV20-1|-|TRBJ2-4|-|14
CSASDNGPQNIQYF
TGCAGTGCTAGCGATAATGGGCCTCAAAACATTCAGTACTTC
>TRBV7-9|-|TRBJ1-6|-|15
CASSHEDTATSPLHF
TGTGCCAGCAGCCATGAAGACACGGCCACTTCACCCCTCCACTTT
>TRBV12-3/TRBV12-4|few|TRBJ2-6|TRBD1|19
CASRNLPGQGRSGANVLTF
TGTGCCAGCCGAAATTTGCCGGGACAGGGACGCTCTGGGGCCAACGTCCTGACTTTC
>TRBV20-1|-|TRBJ1-3|-|13
CSARDLSGNTIYF
TGCAGTGCTAGAGATCTCTCTGGAAACACCATATATTTT
>TRBV12-3/TRBV12-4|-|TRBJ1-5|-|14
CASSLIGAVQPQHF
TGTGCCAGCAGTTTAATAGGGGCTGTACAGCCCCAGCATTTT
>TRBV2|-|TRBJ2-5|-|15
CASSPGQLFRETQYF
TGTGCCAGCAGTCCTGGACAGCTTTTTCGCGAGACCCAGTACTTC
>TRBV3-1|-|TRBJ2-1|-|14
CASSYRQINNEQFF
TGTGCCAGCAGCTACCGACAGATCAACAATGAGCAGTTCTTC
>TRBV4-3|-|TRBJ2-3|-|15
CASSQGSLDTDTQYF
TGCGCCAGCAGCCAAGGAAGCCTAGACACAGATACGCAGTATTTT
>TRBV14|-|TRBJ1-6|-|14
CASKRSSYNSPPHF
TGTGCCAGCAAGAGGAGCTCCTATAATTCACCCCCCCACTTT
>TRBV25-1|few|TRBJ2-2|-|14
CASGRTANTGELFF
TGTGCCAGCGGTCGGACAGCGAACACCGGGGAGCTGTTTTTT
>TRBV20-1|-|TRBJ1-4|-|15
CSARDPGGANEKLFF
TGCAGTGCTAGAGATCCGGGGGGTGCTAATGAAAAACTGTTTTTT
>TRBV29-1|-|TRBJ1-1|-|13
CSGTGGARAEAFF
TGCAGCGGTACTGGGGGGGCGAGGGCTGAAGCTTTCTTT
>TRBV29-1|-|TRBJ2-2|-|13
CSVSDGNTGELFF
TGCAGCGTTTCCGACGGGAACACCGGGGAGCTGTTTTTT
>TRBV29-1|-|TRBJ1-1|-|11
CSVLHRVGAFF
TGCAGCGTCTTACACAGGGTCGGAGCTTTCTTT
>TRBV5-6|once|TRBJ2-3|-|11
CASSFQRKQYF
TGTGCCAGCAGCTTTCAGAGGAAGCAGTATTTT